This T cell receptor beta chain emerged from a study of T-cell memory formation after mild COVID-19. The wider study: TCR clusters largely stayed donor specific.

The V end was cut by 6 bases, the J end by 3 bases, with 14 bases between. The CDR3 has 14 residues. Per the germline V gene, CDR1 is SGDLS and CDR2 is YYNGEE. TCRdb used MiXCR to reprocess the 5' RACE reads, holding one entry per CDR3 protein. The profile shows about 140,000 distinct CDR3 sequences, under 30% of them singletons. The receptor was derived from an adult woman who had mild COVID-19 (a few samples of this study predate the infection). Cell type and time point are not known. The V and J genes are TRBV9 and TRBJ2-3; TRBD1 or TRBD2 may be the D gene (5 bases each). Sequencing was done on a sample of PBMCs or a T cell subset sorted from them (not recorded which). CDR3 sequence: CASTAEGRTDTQYF. The DNA of the CDR3 is TGTGCCAGCACGGCCGAGGGGCGGACAGATACGCAGTATTTT.